This entry lists 26 T cell receptor beta chains sequenced from one sample in a study of T cell responses to AZD1222 COVID-19 vaccine. The repertoire was sequenced with immunoSEQ multiplex PCR; TCRdb's copy has only in-frame clones and lacks some. The table lists 110,000 to 150,000 clones, about 92% of them singletons. The source was peripheral blood, collected on day 0 of MenACWY control vaccination. Receptors originate from an adult in good health.

The chain uses TRBV28 and TRBJ1-1, with TRBD1 matching 10 bases. Germline V CDR1 and CDR2: MDHEN, SYDVKM. J was trimmed by 5 bases and V by 8 bases; bases with no gene match: 14. CDR3 length: 16 amino acids. The CDR3 protein is CASFWTGGSGWTEAFF. The CDR3 DNA reads as TGTGCCAGCTTCTGGACAGGGGGAAGTGGTTGGACTGAAGCTTTCTTT.

The gene calls are TRBV7-2 and TRBJ1-2; perhaps TRBD1 as D (5 bases). Germline V CDR1 and CDR2: SGHTA, FQGNSA. With 3 bases removed from V and 2 bases from J, the gap between germline ends came to 16 bases. This CDR3 has 16 residues. CDR3 coding DNA: TGTGCCAGCAGCTTTGCTGCGGGCCGGGGGAACTATGGCTACACCTTC. It codes for CASSFAAGRGNYGYTF. The full variable domain, completed using reference TRBV7-2 and TRBJ1-2, is GAGVSQSPSNKVTEKGKDVELRCDPISGHTALYWYRQSLGQGLEFLIYFQGNSAPDKSGLPSDRFSAERTGGSVSTLTIQRTQQEDSAVYLCASSFAAGRGNYGYTFGSGTRLTVV.

This rearrangement joins TRBV7-2 to TRBJ1-1; tentatively, D is TRBD1 (6 bases). V lost 3 bases and J lost 6, with 20 bases in between. Germline V lookup: CDR1 SGHTA, CDR2 FQGNSA. This CDR3 is built from 16 residues. Here the CDR3 DNA reads TGTGCCAGCAGCTTTACCTCTACAGGACAGTGGGCTGAAGCTTTCTTT. It specifies CASSFTSTGQWAEAFF.

The V gene is TRBV9, the J gene TRBJ1-2, with a possible D match to TRBD1 (5 bases). Germline V gives CDR1 SGDLS, CDR2 YYNGEE. This CDR3 is built from 15 residues. The V end lost 2 bases, the J end lost 7 bases, and 18 bases lay between the germline ends. CDR3 loop: CASSVRSGPEGGYTF. In DNA, the CDR3 is TGTGCCAGCAGCGTCCGATCGGGGCCGGAAGGTGGCTACACCTTC.

The rearrangement uses TRBV28 and TRBJ2-7; no firm D call. CDR3 size: 14 residues. Trimming cost V 6 bases and J 0 bases, with 12 bases left between them. The V gene's germline CDR1 is MDHEN and CDR2 SYDVKM. The CDR3 loop is CASSEDPSSYEQYF. Here the CDR3 DNA reads TGTGCCAGCAGCGAAGATCCTAGCTCCTACGAGCAGTACTTC. Using reference TRBV28 and TRBJ2-7 for the parts outside the CDR3, the full variable domain is DVKVTQSSRYLVKRTGEKVFLECVQDMDHENMFWYRQDPGLGLRLIYFSYDVKMKEKGDIPEGYSVSREKKERFSLILESASTNQTSMYLCASSEDPSSYEQYFGPGTRLTVT.

The chain employs TRBV9 and TRBJ2-6, with D perhaps matching TRBD1 (5 bases). Trimming took 4 bases from V and 0 from J, leaving 8 bases between them. The CDR3 is 15 amino acids. Germline V gives CDR1 SGDLS, CDR2 YYNGEE. The CDR3 nucleotides read TGTGCCAGCAGCACAACAGGCTCTGGGGCCAACGTCCTGACTTTC. Translation: CASSTTGSGANVLTF. The full variable domain, its missing parts supplied by reference TRBV9 and TRBJ2-6, is DSGVTQTPKHLITATGQRVTLRCSPRSGDLSVYWYQQSLDQGLQFLIQYYNGEERAKGNILERFSAQQFPDLHSELNLSSLELGDSALYFCASSTTGSGANVLTFGAGSRLTVL.

V and J are TRBV5-8 and TRBJ2-7; TRBD1 aligns across 11 bases. Germline CDR1 SGHTS, CDR2 YDEGEE. CDR3 length: 15 amino acids. V was pared by 4 bases and J by 5 bases, with 8 bases of the junction left unmatched. CDR3 nucleotide sequence: TGTGCCAGCAGCCCATCGGGACAGGGGGACGACGAGCAGTACTTC. It encodes CASSPSGQGDDEQYF. The entire variable domain, with the rest obtained from reference TRBV5-8 and TRBJ2-7, is as follows: EAGVTQSPTHLIKTRGQQATLRCSPISGHTSVYWYQQALGLGLQFLLWYDEGEERNRGNFPPRFSGRQFPNYSSELNVNALELEDSALYLCASSPSGQGDDEQYFGPGTRLTVT.

The CDR3, as DNA: TGTGCCAGCAGCAACCGCGAGACAGGGAAGGATGGCTACACCTTC. Translating gives CASSNRETGKDGYTF. The V gene is TRBV7-3, the J gene TRBJ1-2; TRBD1 matches at 7 bases. Germline V gene sequence: CDR1 SGHTA, CDR2 FQGTGA. V dropped 5 bases and J dropped 6; count of bases not matched to a gene: 12. This CDR3 has 15 residues. Drawing the rest from reference TRBV7-3 and TRBJ1-2, the complete variable domain is GAGVSQTPSNKVTEKGKYVELRCDPISGHTALYWYRQSLGQGPEFLIYFQGTGAADDSGLPNDRFFAVRPEGSVSTLKIQRTERGDSAVYLCASSNRETGKDGYTFGSGTRLTVV.

The rearrangement joins TRBV27 to TRBJ2-1, with D perhaps assigned TRBD1 or TRBD2 (6 bases each). V dropped 3 bases and J dropped 3 bases, with 12 bases sitting between them. This CDR3 has 15 residues. Germline V gives CDR1 MNHEY, CDR2 SMNVEV (reference sequence). The DNA of the CDR3 is TGTGCCAGCAGTTTTGGGGGGCACGGCTACAATGAGCAGTTCTTC. It translates to CASSFGGHGYNEQFF.

The chain recombines TRBV13 with TRBJ2-1; D possibly matches TRBD1 or TRBD2 (5 bases each). Germline V CDR1 and CDR2: PRHDT, FYEKMQ (reference sequence). V shed 1 base and J shed 2 bases, with 9 bases lying between them. This CDR3 contains 15 residues. CDR3 protein: CASSLATGPYNEQFF. CDR3 DNA sequence: TGTGCCAGCAGCTTAGCGACGGGACCCTACAATGAGCAGTTCTTC.

The rearrangement links TRBV12-5 to TRBJ1-1, with TRBD1 identical over 10 bases. The ends lost 5 bases at V and 7 bases at J; junction bases unmatched: 4. The CDR3 has 13 residues. CDR1 is LGHNT, CDR2 FRNRAP, per germline. CDR3 in DNA: TGTGCTAGTGGTCGGGACAGGGGAGTTGAAGCTTTCTTT. Its protein is CASGRDRGVEAFF.

The V and J genes are TRBV7-9 and TRBJ1-2; D unclear. CDR3 length: 13 residues. Germline CDR1 reads SEHNR; CDR2 reads FQNEAQ (reference sequence). This chain's CDR3 is CAWGEEVYYGYTF. The CDR3 bases are TGTGCTTGGGGAGAGGAGGTTTACTATGGCTACACCTTC.

This clone appeared a single time. This chain uses TRBV25-1 with TRBJ2-3, with 7 bases that match TRBD1. V lost 6 bases and J lost 0; bases outside the gene matches: 9. The CDR3 extends over 16 amino acids. Germline values: CDR1 MGHDK, CDR2 SYGVNS. The CDR3 loop reads CASSSGTVSSTDTQYF. CDR3 nucleotides: TGTGCCAGCAGCTCGGGGACAGTCTCTAGCACAGATACGCAGTATTTT.

The gene calls are TRBV13 and TRBJ2-7; 7 nucleotides match TRBD1. This CDR3 contains 15 residues. In germline, CDR1 is PRHDT, CDR2 FYEKMQ (reference sequence). V was pared by 0 bases and J by 2 bases, with 4 bases of the junction left unmatched. The CDR3 spells CASSLGTGVAYEQYF. The CDR3 DNA is TGTGCCAGCAGCTTAGGCACAGGGGTAGCCTACGAGCAGTACTTC.

The V and J genes are TRBV14 and TRBJ1-1; TRBD1 is a possible D gene (6 bases). V gave up 5 bases and J gave up 1 base, with 8 bases separating them. CDR3 length: 13 residues. Germline CDR1 and CDR2: SGHDN and FVKESK. CDR3 sequence (DNA): TGTGCCAGCAGCAGGGGGACGAACACTGAAGCTTTCTTT. As protein: CASSRGTNTEAFF. Together with reference TRBV14 and TRBJ1-1, the CDR3 gives the full variable domain: EAGVTQFPSHSVIEKGQTVTLRCDPISGHDNLYWYRRVMGKEIKFLLHFVKESKQDESGMPNNRFLAERTGGTYSTLKVQPAELEDSGVYFCASSRGTNTEAFFGQGTRLTVV.

The V call is TRBV5-4, the J call TRBJ1-1; possibly TRBD1 for D (6 bases). Germline lookup yields CDR1 SGHNT and CDR2 YYREEE (reference sequence). The CDR3 has 15 residues. The germline V and J ends were trimmed by 4 bases and 4 bases, with 17 bases remaining between them. The CDR3 is CASSLSSDRLTEAFF. The CDR3 nucleotides are TGTGCCAGCAGCCTGTCCTCCGACAGGCTCACTGAAGCTTTCTTT.

The J gene is TRBJ1-6, the V gene TRBV7-9; D is unresolved. The V gene lost 5 bases and the J gene lost 5 bases, with 1 base spanning the gap. Germline-derived CDR1 and CDR2 are SEHNR and FQNEAQ (reference sequence). The CDR3 extends over 11 amino acids. CDR3 sequence reads: CASSHNSPLHF. Here the CDR3 DNA reads TGTGCCAGCAGCCATAATTCACCCCTCCACTTT. The full variable domain, rest sourced from reference TRBV7-9 and TRBJ1-6, is DTGVSQNPRHKITKRGQNVTFRCDPISEHNRLYWYRQTLGQGPEFLTYFQNEAQLEKSRLLSDRFSAERPKGSFSTLEIQRTEQGDSAMYLCASSHNSPLHFGNGTRLTVT.

The V gene is TRBV7-9, the J gene TRBJ2-7; no clear D gene. The CDR3 loop spans 14 amino acids. Germline V gene data show CDR1 as SEHNR and CDR2 as FQNEAQ (reference sequence). Trimming took off 3 bases at V and 3 bases at J, with 12 bases between the two ends. The CDR3 here is CASSFGPIHYEQYF. CDR3 nucleotides: TGTGCCAGCAGCTTCGGTCCAATCCACTACGAGCAGTACTTC.

In this sample, this clone turned up once. The rearrangement links TRBV7-8 to TRBJ1-1; D is uncertain. This CDR3 contains 13 residues. V shed 4 bases and J shed 0 bases, with 6 bases lying between them. From germline, CDR1 is SGHVS and CDR2 FQNEAQ. CDR3 sequence: CASSSQLNTEAFF. DNA for the CDR3: TGTGCCAGCAGCTCACAATTGAACACTGAAGCTTTCTTT.

This clone was counted a single time. This chain links TRBV9 with TRBJ2-3, with D maybe TRBD2 (5 bases). V shed 3 bases and J shed 5 bases, with 10 bases lying between them. The CDR3 consists of 13 residues. From germline, CDR1 is SGDLS and CDR2 YYNGEE. This CDR3 reads CASSGSLGDTQYF. The CDR3 DNA sequence: TGTGCCAGCAGCGGATCACTAGGAGATACGCAGTATTTT. The variable domain in full, with the rest retrieved from reference TRBV9 and TRBJ2-3, is DSGVTQTPKHLITATGQRVTLRCSPRSGDLSVYWYQQSLDQGLQFLIQYYNGEERAKGNILERFSAQQFPDLHSELNLSSLELGDSALYFCASSGSLGDTQYFGPGTRLTVL.

V usage is TRBV2 and J usage is TRBJ1-2, with D uncertain. The V end lost 5 bases, the J end lost 3 bases, and 7 bases lay between the germline ends. From germline, CDR1 is SNHLY and CDR2 FYNNEI. The CDR3 has 12 residues. CDR3 DNA: TGTGCCAGCAGTTCGGTTGACTATGGCTACACCTTC. Translating gives CASSSVDYGYTF.

The J gene is TRBJ2-3, the V gene TRBV3-1 (or the pseudogene TRBV3-2); D is perhaps TRBD2 (6 bases). The V end was cut by 4 bases, the J end by 10 bases, with 12 bases between. This CDR3 region has 12 residues. CDR1 is LGHDT, CDR2 YNNKEL, per germline (reference sequence). CDR3 sequence reads: CASSRGVVAQYF. The CDR3 nucleotides read TGTGCCAGCAGCCGGGGGGTGGTTGCGCAGTATTTT.

This clone was seen once. The chain links TRBV6-5 to TRBJ2-2; D possibly uses TRBD1 or TRBD2 (5 bases each). The V end was cut by 0 bases, the J end by 1 base, with 6 bases between. From germline, CDR1 is MNHEY and CDR2 SVGAGI. CDR3 size: 15 residues. DNA of the CDR3: TGTGCCAGCAGTTACTCGAGGGGGAACACCGGGGAGCTGTTTTTT. It translates to CASSYSRGNTGELFF.

The chain links TRBV11-2 to TRBJ2-2; D not certain. V lost 2 bases to trimming and J lost 5 bases, with 12 bases between them. The CDR3 is 15 residues long. From germline, CDR1 is SGHAT and CDR2 FQNNGV. In DNA form, the CDR3 reads TGTGCCAGCAGCTTAAATAACTATCGAACCGGGGAGCTGTTTTTT. Protein: CASSLNNYRTGELFF.

The chain combines TRBV5-4 with TRBJ2-7; D perhaps matches TRBD2 (5 bases). This CDR3 has 14 residues. V lost 9 bases and J lost 2, with 18 bases in between. Germline V lookup: CDR1 SGHNT, CDR2 YYREEE (reference sequence). This CDR3 is CAMSPASTPYEQYF. DNA for the CDR3: TGTGCCATGAGTCCGGCTAGCACACCCTACGAGCAGTACTTC.

The V and J genes are TRBV5-4 and TRBJ2-3; 11 positions match TRBD2. Germline V gene sequence: CDR1 SGHNT, CDR2 YYREEE (reference sequence). The trim removed 3 bases at V and 3 bases at J, leaving 9 bases unmatched. CDR3 length: 17 residues. The CDR3 spells CASSSPWLAGGTDTQYF. The CDR3 DNA follows: TGTGCCAGCAGCTCCCCTTGGCTAGCGGGGGGAACAGATACGCAGTATTTT. The full variable domain, its missing parts supplied by reference TRBV5-4 and TRBJ2-3, is ETGVTQSPTHLIKTRGQQVTLRCSSQSGHNTVSWYQQALGQGPQFIFQYYREEENGRGNFPPRFSGLQFPNYSSELNVNALELDDSALYLCASSSPWLAGGTDTQYFGPGTRLTVL.